This entry concerns a single TCR beta chain. Its antigen is unknown. From germline, CDR1 is SEHNR and CDR2 FQNEAQ (reference sequence). After removal of 1 base from V and 4 bases from J, the junction contained 10 bases not matched to a gene. CDR3 length: 18 residues. The data were produced by immunoSEQ multiplex PCR, yet TCRdb's version contains in-frame clones alone and is incomplete. There are roughly 80,000 clones in the sample; over 85% occur only once, and approximately 2% lies in the top ten. This sample is drawn from a study of cytomegalovirus exposure and HLA in healthy donors. Study-level findings and limits: The authors listed 164 TCR beta chains as cytomegalovirus-associated.

The specimen sequenced was PBMCs. The sequence came from a woman younger than 30 in good health and CMV-seronegative. The rearrangement uses TRBV7-9 and TRBJ2-1; TRBD2 matches at 10 bases. CDR3 in DNA: TGTGCCAGCAGCTTAGAGAGTTCCCTAGCGGGAGTATACAATGAGCAGTTCTTC. It translates to CASSLESSLAGVYNEQFF.